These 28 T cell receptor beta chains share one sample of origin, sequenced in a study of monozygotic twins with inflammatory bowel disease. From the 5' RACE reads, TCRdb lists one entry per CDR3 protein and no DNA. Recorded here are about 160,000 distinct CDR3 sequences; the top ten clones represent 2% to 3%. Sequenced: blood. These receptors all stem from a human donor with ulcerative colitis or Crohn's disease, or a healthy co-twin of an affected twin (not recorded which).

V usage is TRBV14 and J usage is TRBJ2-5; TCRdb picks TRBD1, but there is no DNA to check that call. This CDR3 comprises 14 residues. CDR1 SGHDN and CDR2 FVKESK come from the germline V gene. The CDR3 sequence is CASSLRDSQETQYF.

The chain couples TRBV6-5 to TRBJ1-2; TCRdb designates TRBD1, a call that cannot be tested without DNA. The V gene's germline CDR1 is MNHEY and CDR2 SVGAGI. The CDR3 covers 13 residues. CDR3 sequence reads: CASRGQGAHGYTF.

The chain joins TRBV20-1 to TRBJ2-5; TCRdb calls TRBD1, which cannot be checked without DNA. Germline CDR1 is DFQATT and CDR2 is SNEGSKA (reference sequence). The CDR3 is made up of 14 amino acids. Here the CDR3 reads CSARVDRGRETQYF.

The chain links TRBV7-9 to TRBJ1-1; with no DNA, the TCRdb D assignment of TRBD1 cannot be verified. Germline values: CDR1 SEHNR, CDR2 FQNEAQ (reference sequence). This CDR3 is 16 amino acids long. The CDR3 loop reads CASSPQGWDAQWGAFF.

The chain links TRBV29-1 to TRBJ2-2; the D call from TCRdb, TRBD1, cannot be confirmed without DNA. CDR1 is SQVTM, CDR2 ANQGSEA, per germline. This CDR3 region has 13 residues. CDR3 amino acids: CSGRSGVTGELFF.

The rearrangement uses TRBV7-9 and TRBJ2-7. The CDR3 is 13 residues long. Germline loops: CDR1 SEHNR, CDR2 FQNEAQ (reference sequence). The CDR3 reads CASSPSGVGEQYF.

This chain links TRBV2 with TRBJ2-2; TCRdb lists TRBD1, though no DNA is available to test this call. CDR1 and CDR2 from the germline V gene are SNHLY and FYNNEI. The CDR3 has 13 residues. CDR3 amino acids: CASTVWGPGELFF.

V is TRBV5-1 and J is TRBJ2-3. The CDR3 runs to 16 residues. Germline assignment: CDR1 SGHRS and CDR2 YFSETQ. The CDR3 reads CASSFPQTGNADTQYF. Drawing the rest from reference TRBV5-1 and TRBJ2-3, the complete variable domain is KAGVTQTPRYLIKTRGQQVTLSCSPISGHRSVSWYQQTPGQGLQFLFEYFSETQRNKGNFPGRFSGRQFSNSRSEMNVSTLELGDSALYLCASSFPQTGNADTQYFGPGTRLTVL.

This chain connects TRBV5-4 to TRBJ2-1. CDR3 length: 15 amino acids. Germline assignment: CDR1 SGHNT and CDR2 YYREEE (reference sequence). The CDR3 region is CASSSVDGKGNEQFF.

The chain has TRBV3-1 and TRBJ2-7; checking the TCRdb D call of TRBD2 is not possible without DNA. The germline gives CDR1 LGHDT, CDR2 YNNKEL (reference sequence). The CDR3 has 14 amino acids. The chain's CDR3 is CASSRDLTAYEQYF.

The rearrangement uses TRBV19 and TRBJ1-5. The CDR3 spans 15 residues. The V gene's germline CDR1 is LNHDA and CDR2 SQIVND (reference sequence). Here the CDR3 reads CASTEFIYSNQPQHF.

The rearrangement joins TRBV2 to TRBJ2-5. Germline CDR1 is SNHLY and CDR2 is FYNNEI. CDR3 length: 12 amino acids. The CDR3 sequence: CASSEQAGTQYF.

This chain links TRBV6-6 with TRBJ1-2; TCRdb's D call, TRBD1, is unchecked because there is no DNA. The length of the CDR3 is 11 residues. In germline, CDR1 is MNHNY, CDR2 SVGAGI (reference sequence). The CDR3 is CASSARVSYTF.

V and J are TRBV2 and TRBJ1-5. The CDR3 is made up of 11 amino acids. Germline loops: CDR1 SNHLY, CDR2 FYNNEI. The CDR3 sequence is CASSELQPQHF.

CDR3: CASRRGRSSYEQYF. The V gene is TRBV6-1, the J gene TRBJ2-7; TCRdb's D gene call, TRBD1, goes unchecked for lack of DNA. CDR1 is MNHNS, CDR2 SASEGT, per germline. The CDR3 has 14 amino acids.

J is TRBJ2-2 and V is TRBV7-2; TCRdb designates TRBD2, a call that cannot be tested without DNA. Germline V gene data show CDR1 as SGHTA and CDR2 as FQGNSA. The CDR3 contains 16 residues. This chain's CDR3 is CASSPRTSGGPGELFF.

This CDR3 is CSAGWNGQPQHF. The J gene is TRBJ1-5, the V gene TRBV20-1. This CDR3 spans 12 amino acids. In germline, CDR1 is DFQATT, CDR2 SNEGSKA (reference sequence).

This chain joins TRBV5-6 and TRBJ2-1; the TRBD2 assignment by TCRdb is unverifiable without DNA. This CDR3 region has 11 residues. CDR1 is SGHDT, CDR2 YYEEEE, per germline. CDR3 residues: CASSLERRQFF.

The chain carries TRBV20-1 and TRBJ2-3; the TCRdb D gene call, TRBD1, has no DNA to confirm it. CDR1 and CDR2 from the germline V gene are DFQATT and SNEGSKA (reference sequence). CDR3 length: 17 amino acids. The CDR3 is CSAREPWGARDTDTQYF.

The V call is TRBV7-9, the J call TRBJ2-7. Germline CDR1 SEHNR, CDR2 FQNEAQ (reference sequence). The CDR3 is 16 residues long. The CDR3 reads CASSLGLGQGPYEQYF.

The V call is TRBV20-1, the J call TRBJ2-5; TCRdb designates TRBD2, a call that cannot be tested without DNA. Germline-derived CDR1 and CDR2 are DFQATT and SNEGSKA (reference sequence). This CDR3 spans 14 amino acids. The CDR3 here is CSAGLSEMAETQYF.

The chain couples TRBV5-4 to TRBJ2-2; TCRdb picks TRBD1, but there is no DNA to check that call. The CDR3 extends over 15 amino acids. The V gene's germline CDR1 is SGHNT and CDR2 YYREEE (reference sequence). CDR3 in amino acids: CASSFRDRATGELFF. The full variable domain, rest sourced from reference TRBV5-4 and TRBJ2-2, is ETGVTQSPTHLIKTRGQQVTLRCSSQSGHNTVSWYQQALGQGPQFIFQYYREEENGRGNFPPRFSGLQFPNYSSELNVNALELDDSALYLCASSFRDRATGELFFGEGSRLTVL.

The chain's CDR3 is CASSVTSSNTEAFF. The rearrangement uses TRBV7-9 and TRBJ1-1. Looked up from germline, CDR1 is SEHNR and CDR2 is FQNEAQ (reference sequence). The CDR3 has 14 amino acids.

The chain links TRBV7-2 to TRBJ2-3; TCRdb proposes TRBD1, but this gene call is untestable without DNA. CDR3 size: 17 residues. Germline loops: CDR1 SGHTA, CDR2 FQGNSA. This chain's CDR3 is CASSLESFRGKTDTQYF.

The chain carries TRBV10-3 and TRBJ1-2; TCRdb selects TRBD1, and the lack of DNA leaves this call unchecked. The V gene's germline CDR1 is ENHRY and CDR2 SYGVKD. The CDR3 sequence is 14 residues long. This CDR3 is CAISPGQGAYGYTF.

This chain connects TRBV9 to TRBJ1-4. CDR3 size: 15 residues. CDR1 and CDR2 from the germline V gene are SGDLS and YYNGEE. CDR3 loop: CARTGSSATNEKLFF.

CDR3 protein: CASSLVAGDTGELFF. The V gene is TRBV5-1, the J gene TRBJ2-2; there is no DNA to check the TCRdb D call of TRBD2. This CDR3 has 15 amino acids. From germline, CDR1 is SGHRS and CDR2 YFSETQ.

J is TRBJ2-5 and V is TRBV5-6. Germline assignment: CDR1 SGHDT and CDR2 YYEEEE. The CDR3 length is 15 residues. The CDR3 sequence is CASSLEESFGETQYF.